This T cell receptor (beta chain) was sequenced for a study of read filtering for tumor transcriptome and immune sequencing (TCRdb year 2020). Describing the broader study: The cohort was composed of more than 16 male and 13 to 15 female patients, with a mean age of roughly 70 years and an age range of roughly 45 to 80. By revised international staging, roughly 8 patients were R-ISS I, about 16 were R-ISS II and 6 or 7 were R-ISS III. Whole-transcriptome libraries were prepared with the TruSeq RNA Access Library Prep Kit after DNase treatment. TCR-region mapped reads per sample ranged from about 3.5 to 11 million with IR-seq versus only about 75 to 1,400 with RNA-seq. Using the same bone marrow samples, the study ran both targeted immune repertoire sequencing and bulk whole-transcriptome sequencing and then compared the TCR repertoires from each method. A main aim was a read-filtering strategy for immune repertoire data, specifically whether clonotypes supported by a single read should be removed.

The paper as a whole reports these results and caveats: Single-read clonotypes made up roughly 82% of clonotypes but roughly 3.5% of total reads in IR-seq, and just under 75% of clonotypes and approximately 47% of reads in RNA-seq. The correlation between IR-seq and RNA-seq shared clonotype proportions was increased by removal of single-read clonotypes. IR-seq captured clonotypes at much higher depth and more reliably than RNA-seq, and smaller IR-seq throughput sufficed to identify most shared clonotypes. The sorted CD138-negative fraction was composed of a mixed bone marrow immune population rather than of purified T cells.

TCR libraries were built from about 420 ng RNA with the Immunoverse kit, using molecular barcoded adaptors covering alpha/delta and beta/gamma chains. TCR library preparation was performed with the same RNA that was used for transcriptome sequencing. An Illumina HiSeq 4000 with 2 x 150 cycles was used to sequence the TCR libraries. In the paper's pipeline: MiXCR aligned TCR reads to human V, D, J and C references and assembled the aligned reads into CDR3 clonotypes, with quality filtering and error correction included. The tcR package in R was used for analysis of clonotype counts and gene usage diversity. Raw mapping reads were checked after the RNA-seq reads had been mapped by STAR aligner version 2.5.3a onto the human GRCh37 genome. To test the effect of sequencing depth on detected clonotypes, IR-seq fastq files were randomly downsampled using Seqtk 1.3. The public reads were reanalyzed by TCRdb: fastp trimming at Q25, MiXCR alignment, in-frame beta chains only. A single entry per CDR3 protein holds the most common genes and DNA from its merged rows. The V and J calls, along with clone size, are taken from TCRdb and not from the paper's own processing. This sample is represented by about 130,000 distinct CDR3 sequences; 10% to 15% of them were singletons. Clones ranked in the top ten supply roughly 9.6% of the sample.

The CDR1 and CDR2 encoded by the germline V gene are KGHSH and LQKENI. The CDR3 starts with the cysteine, ends with the phenylalanine, and has 14 residues. Only the CDR3 portion is preserved as DNA: 42 bases, with reading frame beginning at the first base. Relative to germline, V is missing 2 bases and J is missing 4 bases, with 4 bases of the junction outside any gene match. Bone marrow was sampled from every patient at the time of active disease. Ficoll-Hypaque density gradient centrifugation was used to isolate bone marrow mononuclear cells. Myeloma plasma cells were removed and CD138-negative cells were obtained by negative selection following labeling with CD138 magnetic microbeads on a MACS separator. Flow cytometry with CD138 antibodies on an Attune NxT was used to check how pure the isolated cells were. Total RNA was extracted with TRIzol reagent and quantified with a NanoDrop spectrophotometer. For each patient, paired RNA-seq and IR-seq were run on the CD138-negative bone marrow sample from that patient.

The sample holds many counts of this clonotype. Its binding antigen is unknown. Per-base quality was not reported, and no clone a single base away is much larger than it. The sequence links TRBV18 to TRBJ1-2, and TRBD1 aligns with 7 junction nucleotides. The TCR originated in a donor at least 40 years old with multiple myeloma. Material: a population of CD138-negative cells sorted from bone marrow. The cell subset or site label corresponds to: bone marrow mononuclear cells depleted of CD138+ plasma/myeloma cells by negative magnetic selection. The DNA sequence reads TGTGCCAGCTCACCAACGGACAGGTCCTATGGCTACACCTTC. This is translated as CASSPTDRSYGYTF.